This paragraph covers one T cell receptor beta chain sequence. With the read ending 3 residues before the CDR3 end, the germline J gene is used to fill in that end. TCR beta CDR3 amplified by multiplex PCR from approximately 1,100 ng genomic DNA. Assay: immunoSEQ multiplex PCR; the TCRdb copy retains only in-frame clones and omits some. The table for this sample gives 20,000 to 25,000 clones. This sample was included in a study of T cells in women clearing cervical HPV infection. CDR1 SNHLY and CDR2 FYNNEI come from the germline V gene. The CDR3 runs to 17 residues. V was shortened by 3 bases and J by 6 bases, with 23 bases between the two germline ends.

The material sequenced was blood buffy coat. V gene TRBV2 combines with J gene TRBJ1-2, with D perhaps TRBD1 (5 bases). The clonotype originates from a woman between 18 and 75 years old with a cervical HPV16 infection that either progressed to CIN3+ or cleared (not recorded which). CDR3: CASSEQNPGLWGNGYTF. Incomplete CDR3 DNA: TGTGCCAGCAGTGAGCAAAATCCGGGACTGTGGGGAAATGGC.